Below, 27 T cell receptor beta chains from the same sample are listed, as sequenced in a study of control samples from healthy donors and cancer patients. Profiling relied on immunoSEQ multiplex PCR, and the TCRdb table lists in-frame clones only, not all of them. Of over 150,000 clones listed, nearly 96% are singletons. Sequencing was performed on blood. The receptor set was obtained from a woman in her thirties in good health.

This chain links TRBV7-8 with TRBJ2-3, with D hard to call. The CDR3 extends over 14 amino acids. Between the trimmed V and J ends, which lost 6 bases and 4 bases, there was a span of 14 bases. Germline V gives CDR1 SGHVS, CDR2 FQNEAQ. The CDR3 region is CASRPELVADTQYF. CDR3 DNA sequence: TGTGCCAGCAGGCCGGAGTTAGTTGCAGATACGCAGTATTTT.

This chain uses TRBV27 with TRBJ2-1; D assignment may be TRBD1 or TRBD2 (5 bases each). Germline V gene lookup returns CDR1 MNHEY and CDR2 SMNVEV (reference sequence). V shed 3 bases and J shed 2 bases, with 14 bases lying between them. The CDR3 loop spans 16 amino acids. CDR3 in amino acids: CASSFRVQGPYNEQFF. The CDR3 nucleotides are TGTGCCAGCAGTTTTAGAGTGCAGGGACCCTACAATGAGCAGTTCTTC.

The chain combines TRBV19 with TRBJ2-3, with 11 bases matching TRBD2. CDR3 length equals 15 residues. The trim removed 6 bases at V and 7 bases at J, leaving 9 bases unmatched. Germline loops: CDR1 LNHDA, CDR2 SQIVND (reference sequence). The CDR3 DNA sequence: TGTGCCAGTAGCACCTTAGCGGGAGGGCCCAATACGCAGTATTTT. Its translation: CASSTLAGGPNTQYF. Looking up the rest from reference TRBV19 and TRBJ2-3 gives the full variable domain: DGGITQSPKYLFRKEGQNVTLSCEQNLNHDAMYWYRQDPGQGLRLIYYSQIVNDFQKGDIAEGYSVSREKKESFPLTVTSAQKNPTAFYLCASSTLAGGPNTQYFGPGTRLTVL.

The CDR3 sequence is CASSRSALAKNIQYF. The CDR3 coding sequence is TGTGCCAGCAGCAGGAGCGCATTAGCCAAAAACATTCAGTACTTC. The V gene is TRBV7-2, the J gene TRBJ2-4; no clear D gene. Germline V gene sequence: CDR1 SGHTA, CDR2 FQGNSA. The V end was cut by 5 bases, the J end by 0 bases, with 11 bases between. The CDR3 runs to 15 residues.

This chain joins TRBV12-3 or TRBV12-4 and TRBJ2-2; D gene ambiguous. With 7 bases removed from V and 8 bases from J, the gap between germline ends came to 8 bases. This CDR3 is built from 11 residues. The CDR3 bases are TGTGCCAGCACTGCGATAGGGGAGCTGTTTTTT. Translating gives CASTAIGELFF.

V is TRBV29-1 and J is TRBJ2-7, with 8 bases fitting TRBD1. The trim removed 3 bases at V and 4 bases at J, leaving 2 bases unmatched. This CDR3 contains 12 residues. Germline assignment: CDR1 SQVTM and CDR2 ANQGSEA. CDR3 nucleotides: TGCAGCGTTGAGGACAGGGCATACGAGCAGTACTTC. Translation: CSVEDRAYEQYF.

This clone was seen only once. The V and J genes are TRBV4-1 and TRBJ2-7, with D possibly being TRBD2 (6 bases). This CDR3 has 15 amino acids. CDR1 is MGHRA, CDR2 YSYEKL, per germline. Trimming removed 0 bases at V and 3 bases at J, with 12 bases between. The CDR3 sequence is CASSQDLAEHYEQYF. Written as DNA, the CDR3 is TGCGCCAGCAGCCAAGATTTAGCGGAGCACTACGAGCAGTACTTC.

This chain links TRBV3-1 (or the pseudogene TRBV3-2) with TRBJ1-6, with 8 bases lining up with TRBD1. CDR3 length: 17 residues. With 1 base clipped from V and 7 bases from J, the junction kept 9 bases outside the gene matches. Germline V lookup: CDR1 LGHDT, CDR2 YNNKEL (reference sequence). CDR3 sequence: CASSQAYWDRRNSPLHF. As DNA, the CDR3 is TGTGCCAGCAGCCAAGCGTATTGGGACAGGAGGAATTCACCCCTCCACTTT.

The chain is built from TRBV19 and TRBJ1-2; 8 nucleotides agree with TRBD1. J lost 3 bases, V lost 3 bases, and 9 bases had no gene match. The CDR3 extends over 16 amino acids. From germline, CDR1 is LNHDA and CDR2 SQIVND (reference sequence). The DNA for the CDR3 is TGTGCCAGTAGTATCTACCGGACAGGGTCGGACTATGGCTACACCTTC. It codes for CASSIYRTGSDYGYTF.

V gene TRBV5-1 combines with J gene TRBJ1-2; TRBD1 aligns across 7 bases. The germline CDR1 and CDR2 sequences are SGHRS and YFSETQ. The CDR3 is made up of 13 amino acids. V lost 2 bases and J lost 4; bases outside the gene matches: 2. The CDR3 nucleotides read TGCGCCAGCAGCTTTGGGACAGCCTATGGCTACACCTTC. Protein: CASSFGTAYGYTF.

In its sample, this clone was seen once. The chain recombines TRBV24-1 with TRBJ2-3; D is undetermined. With 1 base removed from V and 0 bases from J, the gap between germline ends came to 7 bases. The length of the CDR3 is 15 residues. The germline V gene encodes CDR1 KGHDR and CDR2 SFDVKD. This CDR3 reads CATSDLTGSTDTQYF. The CDR3 nucleotides are TGTGCCACCAGTGATTTAACCGGGAGCACAGATACGCAGTATTTT.

This chain uses TRBV5-5 with TRBJ1-3; 9 nucleotides agree with TRBD1. The V gene end was trimmed by 2 bases and the J gene end by 3 bases; junction bases not matched to a gene: 3. The CDR3 contains 15 residues. CDR1 is SGHKS and CDR2 is YYEKEE in the germline V gene (reference sequence). CDR3 in amino acids: CASSLTDRGGNTIYF. CDR3 DNA sequence: TGTGCCAGCAGCTTAACGGACAGGGGTGGAAACACCATATATTTT.

This chain links TRBV2 with TRBJ1-4; possible D gene TRBD1, 5 bases. CDR1 and CDR2 (germline): SNHLY, FYNNEI. The CDR3 has 14 amino acids. The V and J ends lost 8 bases and 5 bases respectively, with 15 bases between them. The CDR3 region is CASYSSPGNEKLFF. CDR3 nucleotide sequence: TGTGCCAGCTACTCCAGCCCAGGGAATGAAAAACTGTTTTTT.

The chain employs TRBV6-5 and TRBJ2-1, with TRBD1 identical over 7 bases. V was clipped by 2 bases and J by 2 bases; unmatched bases: 3. The CDR3 sequence is 15 residues long. CDR1 is MNHEY, CDR2 SVGAGI, per germline. The CDR3 DNA sequence: TGTGCCAGCAGTTACGGGGACAGCACCTACAATGAGCAGTTCTTC. Translation: CASSYGDSTYNEQFF.

V is TRBV19 and J is TRBJ2-2, with D perhaps TRBD1 or TRBD2 (5 bases each). The germline CDR1 and CDR2 sequences are LNHDA and SQIVND (reference sequence). CDR3 size: 16 residues. With 4 bases removed from V and 3 bases from J, the gap between germline ends came to 15 bases. The CDR3 protein is CASSTNGGTYTGELFF. The CDR3 DNA sequence: TGTGCCAGTAGTACCAATGGGGGAACCTACACCGGGGAGCTGTTTTTT.

A word on this clone: This sample also contains other DNA sequences that code for the same CDR3. The CDR3 DNA is TGCGCCAGCAGCTTGGATCGCAACTCCTACGAGCAGTACTTC. Amino acids: CASSLDRNSYEQYF. The rearrangement uses TRBV5-1 and TRBJ2-7; D unresolved. This CDR3 is built from 14 residues. V was clipped by 0 bases and J by 0 bases, with 7 bases between them. Germline loops: CDR1 SGHRS, CDR2 YFSETQ.

The chain has TRBV3-1 (or the pseudogene TRBV3-2) and TRBJ2-6, with a weak D call TRBD1 (6 bases). This CDR3 comprises 19 residues. Trimming stripped 6 bases from V and 0 bases from J, with 21 bases between. Germline values: CDR1 LGHDT, CDR2 YNNKEL (reference sequence). CDR3 amino acids: CASRPHQGSGRSGANVLTF. In DNA form, the CDR3 reads TGTGCCAGCAGACCACATCAGGGGTCTGGGCGCTCTGGGGCCAACGTCCTGACTTTC.

The chain couples TRBV15 to TRBJ1-2, with D possibly matching TRBD1 (6 bases). This CDR3 contains 13 residues. Germline V gene lookup returns CDR1 LNHNV and CDR2 YYDKDF (reference sequence). V lost 4 bases and J 5 bases, leaving 11 bases between the germline ends. CDR3 region: CATSTGTRYGYTF. The CDR3 DNA is TGTGCCACCAGCACCGGGACAAGATATGGCTACACCTTC.

The chain recombines TRBV3-1 (or the pseudogene TRBV3-2) with TRBJ1-6; D is perhaps TRBD1 (5 bases). The germline V gene encodes CDR1 LGHDT and CDR2 YNNKEL (reference sequence). The CDR3 is 14 amino acids. The V end was cut by 1 base, the J end by 10 bases, with 11 bases between. The DNA for the CDR3 is TGTGCCAGCAGCCAAGTAGCCCAGGGATCACCCCTCCACTTT. Its translation: CASSQVAQGSPLHF.

Here the CDR3 reads CASSYASGGAADTQYF. Here the CDR3 DNA reads TGTGCCAGCAGTTACGCTAGCGGGGGGGCGGCAGATACGCAGTATTTT. The chain links TRBV6-5 to TRBJ2-3, with 12 bases matching TRBD2. The CDR3 covers 16 residues. Germline V gives CDR1 MNHEY, CDR2 SVGAGI. V lost 2 bases to trimming and J lost 4 bases; unmatched junction nucleotides: 4.

The chain is built from TRBV12-3 or TRBV12-4 and TRBJ2-7; D may be TRBD1 or TRBD2 (5 bases each). V was cut by 7 bases and J by 3 bases, with 10 bases left in between. The CDR3 length is 12 residues. The CDR3 loop is CASMGPYYEQYF. As DNA, the CDR3 is TGTGCCAGCATGGGACCCTACTACGAGCAGTACTTC.

J is TRBJ2-1 and V is TRBV3-1 (or the pseudogene TRBV3-2), with 7 bases that match TRBD1. Germline V gene sequence: CDR1 LGHDT, CDR2 YNNKEL (reference sequence). V shed 5 bases and J 5 bases; nucleotides not matched to a gene: 3. The length of the CDR3 is 13 residues. CDR3 sequence: CASSYRGHNEQFF. The CDR3 nucleotides are TGTGCCAGCAGCTACAGGGGTCACAATGAGCAGTTCTTC.

The rearrangement uses TRBV18 and TRBJ2-2; D is ambiguous. CDR3 length: 14 residues. Germline V CDR1 and CDR2: KGHSH, LQKENI. With 4 bases removed from V and 6 bases from J, the gap between germline ends came to 12 bases. The CDR3 sequence is CASSLDRVPGELFF. Written as DNA, the CDR3 is TGTGCCAGCTCACTAGACCGAGTTCCCGGGGAGCTGTTTTTT.

This clone was recorded a few times. V and J are TRBV2 and TRBJ1-5; 10 positions match TRBD1. CDR1 and CDR2 from the germline V gene are SNHLY and FYNNEI. This CDR3 spans 15 amino acids. Trimming removed 7 bases from V and 4 bases from J; junction bases left unmatched: 7. CDR3 region: CASTGDRGLNQPQHF. DNA for the CDR3: TGTGCCAGCACTGGGGACAGGGGCCTAAATCAGCCCCAGCATTTT.

The rearrangement links TRBV7-2 to TRBJ2-1; no clear D gene. CDR3 size: 14 residues. Trimming stripped 5 bases from V and 2 bases from J, with 10 bases between. Germline V gene sequence: CDR1 SGHTA, CDR2 FQGNSA. This chain's CDR3 is CASSTRPAYNEQFF. The CDR3 region has the DNA TGTGCCAGCAGCACCCGACCTGCCTACAATGAGCAGTTCTTC.

This chain connects TRBV19 to TRBJ1-2, with TRBD1 identical over 7 bases. Germline lookup yields CDR1 LNHDA and CDR2 SQIVND (reference sequence). V shed 3 bases, J shed 4 bases, and the junction held 5 bases outside the gene matches. CDR3 length: 14 residues. This chain's CDR3 is CASSIRQGGYGYTF. Here the CDR3 DNA reads TGTGCCAGTAGTATCCGACAGGGAGGCTATGGCTACACCTTC.

The rearrangement links TRBV7-8 to TRBJ2-3, with 8 bases fitting TRBD1. Germline loops: CDR1 SGHVS, CDR2 FQNEAQ. This CDR3 spans 16 amino acids. Trimming at V came to 1 base and at J to 5 bases, leaving 8 bases not matched to a gene. CDR3: CASSLEDRALEDTQYF. For the CDR3, the DNA is TGTGCCAGCAGCTTAGAGGACAGGGCGCTGGAAGATACGCAGTATTTT. Drawing the rest from reference TRBV7-8 and TRBJ2-3, the complete variable domain is GAGVSQSPRYKVAKRGQDVALRCDPISGHVSLFWYQQALGQGPEFLTYFQNEAQLDKSGLPSDRFFAERPEGSVSTLKIQRTQQEDSAVYLCASSLEDRALEDTQYFGPGTRLTVL.